A selection of T cell receptor beta chains follows, all from one sample in a study of T cells in localized non-small cell lung cancer. Sequencing was performed with immunoSEQ multiplex PCR; in TCRdb, only in-frame clones are kept and a portion is missing. The table lists several thousand clones, about 42% of them singletons, with 6.2% in the top ten. Source: lung tumor tissue, taken before any cancer treatment. Receptors were obtained from a woman aged 40 to 75 with stage I lung adenocarcinoma. CDR3s include the opening cysteine and the closing phenylalanine or tryptophan. Each record gives: J gene, D gene, V gene, CDR3 length, clone size, CDR3 protein, CDR3 DNA. A D gene is named only where the DNA matches it firmly. The size of a clone is reported for some rows only, either as once, few or many, or as a class for expanded clones.

J: TRBJ2-5; D: TRBD1; V: TRBV11-3; length: 14; size: few; CDR3: CASLQGGQEETQYF; DNA: TGTGCCAGCCTACAAGGCGGACAGGAAGAGACCCAGTACTTC
J: TRBJ2-4; D: -; V: TRBV6-8; length: 12; size: -; CDR3: CASSPDSDIQYF; DNA: TGTGCCAGCAGTCCGGACAGTGACATTCAGTACTTC
J: TRBJ2-3; D: TRBD1; V: TRBV23-1; length: 19; size: -; CDR3: CASSQSRPGQGEGPDTQYF; DNA: TGCGCCAGCAGTCAATCAAGGCCCGGACAGGGAGAAGGCCCAGATACGCAGTATTTT
J: TRBJ1-4; D: -; V: TRBV14; length: 15; size: -; CDR3: CASRLGASTNEKLFF; DNA: TGTGCCAGCAGACTCGGGGCAAGCACAAATGAAAAACTGTTTTTT
J: TRBJ2-1; D: TRBD2; V: TRBV23-1; length: 17; size: few; CDR3: CASSQEGLAGVRNEQFF; DNA: TGCGCCAGCAGCCAAGAGGGACTAGCGGGAGTCCGGAATGAGCAGTTCTTC
J: TRBJ1-1; D: -; V: TRBV6-8; length: 14; size: few; CDR3: CASSGQLMNTEAFF; DNA: TGTGCCAGCAGCGGACAGTTGATGAACACTGAAGCTTTCTTT
J: TRBJ1-1; D: -; V: TRBV2; length: 13; size: -; CDR3: CASSGDGNTEAFF; DNA: TGTGCCAGCAGTGGTGATGGGAACACTGAAGCTTTCTTT
J: TRBJ1-3; D: -; V: TRBV9; length: 12; size: -; CDR3: CASSPTGDTIYF; DNA: TGTGCCAGCAGCCCGACTGGGGACACCATATATTTT
J: TRBJ2-1; D: TRBD2; V: TRBV19; length: 12; size: -; CDR3: CASSPRTSEQFF; DNA: TGTGCCAGTAGTCCCAGGACTAGCGAGCAGTTCTTC
J: TRBJ1-2; D: TRBD1; V: TRBV29-1; length: 13; size: large; CDR3: CSVDRTGAEGYTF; DNA: TGCAGCGTTGATAGGACAGGGGCGGAAGGCTACACCTTC
J: TRBJ2-1; D: -; V: TRBV7-1; length: 15; size: few; CDR3: CASSVAPTAPNEQFF; DNA: TGTGCCAGCAGCGTAGCCCCGACAGCACCCAATGAGCAGTTCTTC
J: TRBJ1-4; D: -; V: TRBV27; length: 15; size: -; CDR3: CASSRQVSTNEKLFF; DNA: TGTGCCAGCAGCCGACAGGTCTCCACTAATGAAAAACTGTTTTTT
J: TRBJ2-7; D: TRBD1; V: TRBV28; length: 13; size: -; CDR3: CASSPGQTYEQYF; DNA: TGTGCCAGCAGTCCGGGACAGACCTACGAGCAGTACTTC
J: TRBJ1-5; D: TRBD1; V: TRBV28; length: 16; size: -; CDR3: CASRPGTGGRIQPQHF; DNA: TGTGCCAGCCGTCCAGGGACAGGGGGCCGGATTCAGCCCCAGCATTTT
J: TRBJ1-1; D: -; V: TRBV6-8; length: 12; size: few; CDR3: CASRDRNTEAFF; DNA: TGTGCCAGCAGGGACAGGAACACTGAAGCTTTCTTT
J: TRBJ2-3; D: -; V: TRBV30; length: 13; size: -; CDR3: CAWSLSRADTQYF; DNA: TGTGCCTGGAGCCTGTCGAGAGCCGATACGCAGTATTTT
J: TRBJ2-7; D: -; V: TRBV7-7; length: 15; size: few; CDR3: CASSSGRRGGDEQYF; DNA: TGTGCCAGCAGCTCCGGACGCAGGGGAGGGGACGAGCAGTACTTC
J: TRBJ2-1; D: TRBD2; V: TRBV12-5; length: 14; size: -; CDR3: CASKTGGTYNEQFF; DNA: TGTGCCAGCAAAACCGGGGGGACCTACAATGAGCAGTTCTTC
J: TRBJ2-3; D: -; V: TRBV18; length: 15; size: -; CDR3: CASSPVVSSTDTQYF; DNA: TGTGCCAGCTCACCAGTAGTGTCTAGCACAGATACGCAGTATTTT
J: TRBJ1-5; D: -; V: TRBV28; length: 12; size: -; CDR3: CASTDRTQPQHF; DNA: TGTGCCAGCACTGACAGGACCCAGCCCCAGCATTTT
J: TRBJ2-7; D: -; V: TRBV7-5; length: 16; size: few; CDR3: CASSPGGGGGTYEQYF; DNA: TGTGCCAGCAGCCCCGGTGGCGGAGGGGGAACCTACGAGCAGTACTTC
J: TRBJ2-2; D: TRBD2; V: TRBV9; length: 16; size: few; CDR3: CASSVGREGILGELFF; DNA: TGTGCCAGCAGCGTAGGACGGGAGGGGATACTGGGGGAGCTGTTTTTT
J: TRBJ2-2; D: -; V: TRBV11-3; length: 15; size: -; CDR3: CASSKLGTGTGELFF; DNA: TGTGCCAGCAGCAAACTGGGGACCGGCACCGGGGAGCTGTTTTTT
J: TRBJ2-1; D: -; V: TRBV18; length: 12; size: -; CDR3: CASSPIVGEQFF; DNA: TGTGCCAGCTCACCAATCGTGGGTGAGCAGTTCTTC
J: TRBJ1-1; D: -; V: TRBV19; length: 11; size: -; CDR3: CASKGNTEAFF; DNA: TGTGCCAGTAAGGGGAACACTGAAGCTTTCTTT
J: TRBJ1-5; D: -; V: TRBV1; length: 16; size: few; CDR3: CASSQGSGGFNQPQHF; DNA: TGCGCCAGCAGCCAAGGGTCAGGTGGATTTAATCAGCCCCAGCATTTT
J: TRBJ1-2; D: TRBD1; V: TRBV9; length: 13; size: -; CDR3: CASSAGTGRGYTF; DNA: TGTGCCAGCAGCGCGGGGACAGGGCGAGGCTACACCTTC
J: TRBJ1-2; D: TRBD1; V: TRBV15; length: 18; size: once; CDR3: CATSRAYRGRTEARGYTF; DNA: TGTGCCACCAGCAGAGCTTACAGGGGGCGCACTGAAGCTCGTGGCTACACCTTC
J: TRBJ2-6; D: -; V: TRBV6-8; length: 18; size: -; CDR3: CASSYAGQMSSGANVLTF; DNA: TGTGCCAGCAGTTACGCCGGGCAGATGAGCTCTGGGGCCAACGTCCTGACTTTC
J: TRBJ1-2; D: TRBD1; V: TRBV5-1; length: 14; size: -; CDR3: CASRAGDRNYGYTF; DNA: TGCGCCAGCAGGGCCGGGGACAGGAACTATGGCTACACCTTC
J: TRBJ2-1; D: TRBD2; V: TRBV4-1; length: 17; size: few; CDR3: CASSQGGLAGVRNEQFF; DNA: TGCGCCAGCAGCCAAGGGGGACTAGCGGGAGTTAGGAATGAGCAGTTCTTC
J: TRBJ1-1; D: -; V: TRBV28; length: 15; size: -; CDR3: CASSLPQGMNTEAFF; DNA: TGTGCCAGCAGTTTACCCCAGGGAATGAACACTGAAGCTTTCTTT
J: TRBJ1-2; D: TRBD1; V: TRBV11-3; length: 14; size: medium-sized; CDR3: CASSSTTGGTGYTF; DNA: TGTGCCAGCAGCTCCACGACAGGGGGAACTGGCTACACCTTC
J: TRBJ2-7; D: -; V: TRBV29-1; length: 13; size: -; CDR3: CSVSGRGHSEQYF; DNA: TGCAGCGTTAGCGGGCGGGGGCATAGCGAGCAGTACTTC
J: TRBJ2-7; D: -; V: TRBV19; length: 14; size: -; CDR3: CASSRGQRSYEQYF; DNA: TGTGCCAGTAGTAGAGGACAGAGATCCTACGAGCAGTACTTC
J: TRBJ2-5; D: -; V: TRBV28; length: 13; size: -; CDR3: CASSLYGGETQYF; DNA: TGTGCCAGCAGTTTATACGGGGGAGAGACCCAGTACTTC
J: TRBJ2-4; D: TRBD1; V: TRBV15; length: 16; size: -; CDR3: CATSREGGASKNIQYF; DNA: TGTGCCACCAGCAGAGAAGGGGGCGCGTCCAAAAACATTCAGTACTTC